The clone carrying this T cell receptor (beta chain) has a handful of counts. The antigen is undetermined. These data belong to a study of T cells in Graves' hyperthyroidism and ophthalmopathy. Germline V gives CDR1 DFQATT, CDR2 SNEGSKA (reference sequence). V dropped 3 bases and J dropped 0 bases, with 12 bases sitting between them. The CDR3 is 14 residues long. Study-wide results and limits: Progression to ophthalmopathy was predicted a median of about six months early.

There were TCR beta CDR3 regions amplified from RNA transcripts. In the first-round RT-PCR of the TCR CDR3, the HTBI primer set was used. A single record per CDR3 protein comes from TCRdb applying MiXCR to the multiplex PCR reads. Of 500,000 to 700,000 distinct CDR3 sequences in the sample, over 15% were seen once. Those with hyperthyroidism were 18 to 65 years old, newly diagnosed, and ill for under 2 months. The J gene is TRBJ2-7, the V gene TRBV20-1, with a tentative D call TRBD2 (5 bases). Material: blood. The receptor comes from a woman in her late teens or twenties with Graves' hyperthyroidism. The CDR3 reads CSASRAVNSYEQYF. As DNA, the CDR3 is TGCAGTGCTAGCAGAGCGGTAAACTCCTACGAGCAGTACTTC.